Following are 15 T cell receptor beta chains from one sample sequenced in a study of vaccination effects on CD4 cells after COVID-19. Generated by immunoSEQ multiplex PCR, the TCRdb table keeps only in-frame clones and is missing some. The table lists about 70,000 clones, around 70% of them singletons. The antigens these receptors bind are not known. Sequencing was preceded by expansion of antigen-specific CD4+ T cells with viral peptide pools in the ViraFEST assay. The culture ran for approximately 10 days, and then CD4+ T cells were isolated. PCR showed that the person got SARS-CoV-2 infection at some point between March and December 2020. The sequencing used CD4+ T cells from PBMCs cultured with HIV peptides, collected before COVID-19 vaccination. The subset denotes: HIV-1 Nef peptide pool negative control/reference culture. All receptors derive from a human donor who had a prior SARS-CoV-2 infection.

This rearrangement joins TRBV11-1 to TRBJ2-5; D gene unclear. V was pared by 5 bases and J by 1 base, with 11 bases between. Germline CDR1 and CDR2: SGHAT and FQDESV (reference sequence). The CDR3 covers 14 residues. The CDR3: CASSPPRIQETQYF. CDR3 bases: TGTGCCAGCAGCCCCCCCCGGATCCAAGAGACCCAGTACTTC.

This clone appeared a single time. The genes are TRBV5-4 and TRBJ2-5, with D unclear. Trimming took off 6 bases at V and 2 bases at J, with 17 bases between the two ends. CDR1 is SGHNT, CDR2 YYREEE, per germline (reference sequence). The CDR3 spans 15 residues. The CDR3: CASTDPSRRQETQYF. The DNA for the CDR3 is TGTGCCAGCACCGACCCTTCGCGGAGACAAGAGACCCAGTACTTC.

The chain carries TRBV5-6 and TRBJ2-7; either TRBD1 or TRBD2 may fit D (7 bases each). The CDR3 has 14 amino acids. Between the trimmed V and J ends, which lost 4 bases and 5 bases, there was a span of 16 bases. Germline V lookup: CDR1 SGHDT, CDR2 YYEEEE. The CDR3 reads CASSETGRVDEQYF. For the CDR3, the DNA is TGTGCCAGCAGCGAGACAGGGAGGGTCGACGAGCAGTACTTC.

This clone was seen just once. The chain recombines TRBV7-9 with TRBJ2-6, with 7 nucleotides matching TRBD2. The CDR3 sequence is 13 residues long. The germline CDR1 and CDR2 sequences are SEHNR and FQNEAQ (reference sequence). V dropped 8 bases and J dropped 2; count of bases not matched to a gene: 0. This CDR3 reads CASGGAGANVLTF. The CDR3 DNA reads TGTGCCAGCGGGGGGGCTGGGGCCAACGTCCTGACTTTC.

This chain links TRBV7-8 with TRBJ2-5; D ambiguous. Between the trimmed V and J ends, which lost 0 bases and 5 bases, there was a span of 10 bases. CDR3 length equals 14 residues. CDR1 is SGHVS, CDR2 FQNEAQ, per germline. The CDR3 is CASSLAPFSETQYF. The CDR3 DNA sequence: TGTGCCAGCAGCTTAGCGCCATTTAGCGAGACCCAGTACTTC.

CDR3 in DNA: TGTGCCAGCAGCGCCCCAACCCGTAGCACAGATACGCAGTATTTT. Protein sequence: CASSAPTRSTDTQYF. This chain joins TRBV6-2 or TRBV6-3 and TRBJ2-3; D uncertain. Germline V gene lookup returns CDR1 MNHEY and CDR2 SVGEGT. Trimming took off 6 bases at V and 0 bases at J, with 13 bases between the two ends. The CDR3 covers 15 residues.

This chain joins TRBV3-1 (or the pseudogene TRBV3-2) and TRBJ1-1; D not resolved. The CDR3 runs 12 residues. Trimming took 5 bases from V and 0 from J, leaving 4 bases between them. Germline loops: CDR1 LGHDT, CDR2 YNNKEL (reference sequence). CDR3 sequence: CASSDLNTEAFF. The CDR3 region has the DNA TGTGCCAGCAGCGATTTGAACACTGAAGCTTTCTTT.

This chain uses TRBV10-3 with TRBJ2-7; maybe TRBD1 (5 bases). Germline V gene lookup returns CDR1 ENHRY and CDR2 SYGVKD. This CDR3 has 15 amino acids. The V end lost 0 bases, the J end lost 6 bases, and 15 bases lay between the germline ends. DNA for the CDR3: TGTGCCATCAGTGAGTCGACCCAGGGCCAATCCGAGCAGTACTTC. Its protein is CAISESTQGQSEQYF.

This chain joins TRBV4-1 and TRBJ2-4; 11 bases are shared with TRBD2. Losses at the gene ends were 1 base for V and 0 bases for J; bases not matched to a gene: 14. Germline CDR1 and CDR2: MGHRA and YSYEKL. This CDR3 is 21 amino acids long. DNA of the CDR3: TGCGCCAGCAGCCAAGTCGGCCTAGCGGGAGGTTTGGGCCTAGCCAAAAACATTCAGTACTTC. Translating it yields CASSQVGLAGGLGLAKNIQYF.

This CDR3 is CASSAFGTGEETQYF. The CDR3 coding sequence is TGTGCCAGCAGTGCGTTTGGGACAGGGGAAGAGACCCAGTACTTC. The chain joins TRBV25-1 to TRBJ2-5; 10 bases are a match to TRBD1. Per germline, CDR1 MGHDK and CDR2 SYGVNS. V was clipped by 4 bases and J by 3 bases; unmatched bases: 5. The CDR3 contains 15 residues.

The chain combines TRBV7-2 with TRBJ1-2; TRBD1 matches 9 bases. Germline V lookup: CDR1 SGHTA, CDR2 FQGNSA. The V segment lost 5 bases and the J segment 3 bases; nucleotides outside the gene matches: 10. CDR3 length: 16 residues. CDR3 amino acids: CASSLNRGQYDYGYTF. The CDR3 nucleotides are TGTGCCAGCAGCCTTAACAGGGGGCAGTATGACTATGGCTACACCTTC.

The chain has TRBV6-5 and TRBJ2-3, with D perhaps TRBD1 or TRBD2 (5 bases each). Germline lookup yields CDR1 MNHEY and CDR2 SVGAGI. V lost 6 bases and J lost 4, with 11 bases in between. The CDR3 is 13 residues long. DNA of the CDR3: TGTGCCAGCAGCCCGGGGCCGGCAGATACGCAGTATTTT. Translated, it gives CASSPGPADTQYF.

The chain employs TRBV5-5 and TRBJ2-5, with a possible D match to TRBD2 (6 bases). The CDR3 consists of 17 residues. V lost 1 base to trimming and J lost 4 bases, with 20 bases between them. Germline CDR1 SGHKS, CDR2 YYEKEE (reference sequence). The CDR3 bases are TGTGCCAGCAGCTTGCGGGGCGGGGTAGGGGTCGGAGAGACCCAGTACTTC. This translates into CASSLRGGVGVGETQYF.

The gene calls are TRBV5-5 and TRBJ2-1; maybe TRBD1 (5 bases). Germline CDR1 reads SGHKS; CDR2 reads YYEKEE (reference sequence). V was pared by 1 base and J by 4 bases, with 15 bases between. The CDR3 sequence is 16 residues long. The CDR3 DNA sequence: TGTGCCAGCAGCTTGATCGGGCAGGGATCATACAATGAGCAGTTCTTC. It codes for CASSLIGQGSYNEQFF.

This clone appeared a single time. V and J are TRBV10-3 and TRBJ2-3; 9 bases are a match to TRBD2. Trimming removed 6 bases from V and 3 bases from J; junction bases left unmatched: 7. The CDR3 covers 15 residues. In germline, CDR1 is ENHRY, CDR2 SYGVKD. CDR3 coding DNA: TGTGCCATCAGCTTTCTTAGCGGGAGTACAGATACGCAGTATTTT. It specifies CAISFLSGSTDTQYF.